A selection of T cell receptor beta chains follows, all from one sample in a study of blood T cell repertoires in COVID-19. TCRdb's copy holds only in-frame clones and misses some; the assay was immunoSEQ multiplex PCR. The repertoire includes some 44,000 clones, over 80% of them detected once, and more than 10% sits in the top ten. Sequencing was done on a sample of peripheral blood. These receptors originate from a human donor in a cohort sampled during active COVID-19. CDR3s include the opening cysteine and the closing phenylalanine or tryptophan. D genes are given only for firm matches. Size is stated for part of the rows, as once, few or many counts, or as a class when the clone is expanded.

NA	TRBV18	TRBJ2-3	NA	CASSPASGTDTQYF	TGTGCCAGCTCACCAGCTAGCGGCACAGATACGCAGTATTTT
NA	TRBV7-3	TRBJ2-2	NA	CASSQAPRNTGELFF	TGTGCCAGCAGCCAGGCCCCCCGGAACACCGGGGAGCTGTTTTTT
TRBD2	TRBV9	TRBJ2-2	NA	CASSPTSGTGGELFF	TGTGCCAGCAGCCCCACTAGCGGGACGGGCGGGGAGCTGTTTTTT
NA	TRBV18	TRBJ1-5	NA	CASSPVHRNQPQHF	TGTGCCAGCTCACCAGTACATCGAAATCAGCCCCAGCATTTT
TRBD1	TRBV7-8	TRBJ2-7	NA	CASVRQRVRTGFHYEQYF	TGTGCCAGCGTCCGCCAGAGGGTCCGGACAGGCTTTCACTACGAGCAGTACTTC
TRBD2	TRBV19	TRBJ2-1	NA	CASTQTSGGIDEQFF	TGTGCCAGTACCCAGACTAGCGGGGGGATCGATGAGCAGTTCTTC
TRBD1	TRBV27	TRBJ1-5	once	CASSSSPAGGPRPQHF	TGTGCCAGCAGTTCGTCCCCCGCAGGGGGCCCGCGGCCCCAGCATTTT
TRBD2	TRBV7-3	TRBJ2-6	NA	CASSLTGGATGANVLTF	TGTGCCAGCAGCTTAACGGGAGGGGCTACTGGGGCCAACGTCCTGACTTTC
NA	TRBV6-5	TRBJ1-1	once	CASSFTGNTEAFF	TGTGCCAGCAGTTTTACAGGGAACACTGAAGCTTTCTTT
NA	TRBV11-2	TRBJ2-3	NA	CASSLLSTDTQYF	TGTGCCAGCAGCTTATTAAGCACAGATACGCAGTATTTT
TRBD2	TRBV7-3	TRBJ2-1	NA	CASSFYSGSYTNEQFF	TGTGCCAGCAGCTTTTATAGCGGGAGTTATACCAATGAGCAGTTCTTC
TRBD2	TRBV3-1/TRBV3-2	TRBJ2-5	NA	CASRHPVAGGYQETQYF	TGTGCCAGCAGACACCCCGTTGCGGGGGGCTACCAAGAGACCCAGTACTTC
NA	TRBV6-2/TRBV6-3	TRBJ2-3	NA	CASSSGPFTDTQYF	TGTGCCAGCAGTTCAGGGCCCTTCACAGATACGCAGTATTTT
TRBD1	TRBV27	TRBJ1-6	NA	CASNSGTGQRNSPLHF	TGTGCCAGCAACTCCGGGACAGGGCAGCGGAATTCACCCCTCCACTTT
NA	TRBV28	TRBJ1-2	NA	CASSPGQIYGYTF	TGTGCCAGCAGTCCAGGACAGATCTATGGCTACACCTTC
NA	TRBV12-3/TRBV12-4	TRBJ1-1	NA	CASTSLTEAFF	TGTGCCAGCACTTCCCTGACTGAAGCTTTCTTT
NA	TRBV7-9	TRBJ1-6	few	CASSLSQGKNSPLHF	TGTGCCAGCAGCTTATCACAGGGCAAGAATTCACCCCTCCACTTT
NA	TRBV7-8	TRBJ2-2	NA	CASSTRDWGGANTGELFF	TGTGCCAGCAGCACCAGGGACTGGGGGGGCGCGAACACCGGGGAGCTGTTTTTT
NA	TRBV28	TRBJ2-7	NA	CASESGQLYEQYF	TGTGCCAGCGAGTCAGGACAGCTCTACGAGCAGTACTTC
TRBD2	TRBV4-3	TRBJ2-5	once	CASSQEGSGSKETQYF	TGCGCCAGCAGCCAAGAGGGTAGCGGGAGCAAAGAGACCCAGTACTTC
NA	TRBV5-4	TRBJ1-2	few	CASSLDEYLRSGYTF	TGTGCCAGCAGCTTGGACGAGTATTTACGGTCGGGCTACACCTTC
TRBD1	TRBV7-2	TRBJ1-1	NA	CASSGGQGETEAFF	TGTGCCAGCAGCGGGGGACAGGGGGAGACTGAAGCTTTCTTT
NA	TRBV29-1	TRBJ2-5	once	CSASDGGETQYF	TGCAGCGCCTCTGATGGAGGGGAGACCCAGTACTTC
TRBD1	TRBV7-9	TRBJ1-5	NA	CASSLHGQGGQPQHF	TGTGCCAGCAGCTTACATGGACAGGGAGGTCAGCCCCAGCATTTT
NA	TRBV19	TRBJ1-3	NA	CASSIVGLQSGNTIYF	TGTGCCAGTAGTATAGTCGGACTCCAATCTGGAAACACCATATATTTT
TRBD2	TRBV4-3	TRBJ2-3	NA	CASSPRLAGVSTDTQYF	TGCGCCAGCAGCCCCAGACTAGCGGGAGTTAGCACAGATACGCAGTATTTT
NA	TRBV19	TRBJ2-1	NA	CASSIDHGTVSYNEQFF	TGTGCCAGTAGTATAGATCATGGGACTGTCTCCTACAATGAGCAGTTCTTC
TRBD1	TRBV6-6	TRBJ2-5	NA	CASSDRQGRGETQYF	TGTGCCAGCAGTGACAGACAGGGGCGAGGTGAGACCCAGTACTTC
TRBD1	TRBV4-3	TRBJ2-2	NA	CASSQDGQGASTGELFF	TGCGCCAGCAGCCAAGACGGACAGGGGGCTAGCACCGGGGAGCTGTTTTTT
TRBD2	TRBV27	TRBJ2-7	NA	CASSPRQAAGGRLDEQYF	TGTGCCAGCAGCCCAAGACAGGCCGCGGGGGGACGCCTAGACGAGCAGTACTTC
NA	TRBV9	TRBJ2-1	NA	CASSVGLTDNEQFF	TGTGCCAGCAGCGTAGGCCTTACAGACAATGAGCAGTTCTTC
TRBD2	TRBV7-9	TRBJ2-2	once	CASRERGGLTGELFF	TGTGCCAGCAGGGAGCGGGGGGGACTCACCGGGGAGCTGTTTTTT
TRBD1	TRBV7-2	TRBJ1-4	NA	CASSLVGTGGEKLFF	TGTGCCAGCAGCTTAGTTGGGACAGGAGGGGAAAAACTGTTTTTT
NA	TRBV6-6	TRBJ1-1	NA	CASSYSNEGLHQAFF	TGTGCCAGCAGTTACTCGAATGAGGGACTCCATCAAGCTTTCTTT
TRBD1	TRBV2	TRBJ2-3	NA	CASSKDRGLDTQYF	TGTGCCAGCAGTAAGGACAGGGGCTTGGATACGCAGTATTTT
TRBD2	TRBV5-4	TRBJ2-2	NA	CASSPGLAKTGELFF	TGTGCCAGCAGCCCCGGACTAGCGAAAACCGGGGAGCTGTTTTTT
NA	TRBV24-1	TRBJ2-1	once	CATSDLRISSYNEQFF	TGTGCCACCAGTGATTTGCGTATTAGCTCCTACAATGAGCAGTTCTTC
NA	TRBV14	TRBJ2-5	NA	CASSPTVGVGAQYF	TGTGCCAGCAGCCCGACCGTCGGGGTTGGAGCCCAGTACTTC
NA	TRBV6-1	TRBJ2-7	NA	CASSETKGLEQYF	TGTGCCAGCAGTGAAACGAAGGGGCTCGAGCAGTACTTC
NA	TRBV3-1/TRBV3-2	TRBJ2-3	NA	CASSQETLLSTDTQYF	TGTGCCAGCAGCCAAGAAACCCTACTAAGCACAGATACGCAGTATTTT
NA	TRBV18	TRBJ1-6	NA	CASSPKTVSSYNSPLHF	TGTGCCAGCTCACCAAAGACAGTGAGCTCCTATAATTCACCCCTCCACTTT
NA	TRBV27	TRBJ2-1	NA	CAIEGGNEQFF	TGTGCGATAGAAGGGGGCAATGAGCAGTTCTTC
NA	TRBV27	TRBJ1-5	NA	CASSLSRSQPQHF	TGTGCCAGCAGTTTATCGAGGTCTCAGCCCCAGCATTTT
NA	TRBV2	TRBJ1-2	NA	CASREAGYTF	TGTGCCAGCCGAGAGGCGGGCTACACCTTC
NA	TRBV6-5	TRBJ1-2	NA	CASRFGQNYGYTF	TGTGCCAGCAGATTTGGACAGAACTATGGCTACACCTTC
TRBD1	TRBV5-1	TRBJ1-4	NA	CASSPGTGALNEKLFF	TGCGCCAGCAGTCCCGGGACAGGGGCCTTAAATGAAAAACTGTTTTTT
NA	TRBV6-5	TRBJ2-6	once	CASSRASGANVLTF	TGTGCCAGCTCGCGAGCGTCTGGGGCCAACGTCCTGACTTTC
TRBD1	TRBV28	TRBJ2-5	NA	CASSFGTGGYETQYF	TGTGCCAGCAGTTTCGGGACAGGGGGTTACGAGACCCAGTACTTC
TRBD1	TRBV24-1	TRBJ1-3	NA	CATSDPPGGSGNTIYF	TGTGCCACCAGTGACCCCCCAGGGGGCTCTGGAAACACCATATATTTT
TRBD1	TRBV4-1	TRBJ2-1	NA	CASSQPGQGYNEQFF	TGCGCCAGCAGCCAACCGGGACAGGGCTACAATGAGCAGTTCTTC
NA	TRBV11-2	TRBJ2-7	NA	CASSPQGRVVYF	TGTGCCAGCAGCCCCCAGGGGAGGGTTGTGTACTTC
TRBD1	TRBV19	TRBJ2-3	NA	CASSMTGTADTQYF	TGTGCCAGTAGTATGACAGGGACGGCAGATACGCAGTATTTT
NA	TRBV6-1	TRBJ2-3	NA	CASSEQGTDTQYF	TGTGCCAGCAGTGAGCAGGGGACAGATACGCAGTATTTT
NA	TRBV30	TRBJ1-1	NA	CAWIRGYTEAFF	TGTGCCTGGATTAGAGGTTACACTGAAGCTTTCTTT
TRBD2	TRBV6-5	TRBJ2-7	once	CATAGGREQYF	TGTGCCACCGCGGGGGGGCGCGAGCAGTACTTC
NA	TRBV20-1	TRBJ2-1	NA	CSATGGAEQFF	TGCAGTGCCACCGGGGGAGCTGAGCAGTTCTTC
TRBD2	TRBV30	TRBJ2-3	NA	CAWSRTSGSRWADTQYF	TGTGCCTGGAGTAGGACTAGCGGGAGTAGGTGGGCAGATACGCAGTATTTT